These 9 T cell receptor beta chains share one sample of origin, sequenced in a study of stem cell transplantation in POMP-related autoinflammatory disease. The protocol was immunoSEQ multiplex PCR, while the TCRdb copy is restricted to in-frame clones and leaves out a portion. The repertoire holds roughly 32,000 clones, around 88% seen once, with around 0.72% in the top ten. Sequenced material: CD4+ T cells from PBMCs, taken before stem cell transplantation. These receptors were obtained from a human donor with POMP-related autoinflammation and immune dysregulation (PRAID).

The chain uses TRBV6-5 and TRBJ2-3; the match to TRBD2 covers 7 bases. Germline V gene sequence: CDR1 MNHEY, CDR2 SVGAGI. Trimming at V came to 5 bases and at J to 0 bases, leaving 5 bases not matched to a gene. This CDR3 region has 15 residues. CDR3 DNA sequence: TGTGCCAGCAGTCGCCTCGGGAGGAGCACAGATACGCAGTATTTT. Its protein is CASSRLGRSTDTQYF.

The chain combines TRBV4-1 with TRBJ2-1; D uncertain. V lost 4 bases to trimming and J lost 5 bases, with 9 bases between them. CDR3 length equals 13 residues. Germline V gene lookup returns CDR1 MGHRA and CDR2 YSYEKL. CDR3 loop: CASSPPGHNEQFF. CDR3 nucleotide sequence: TGCGCCAGCAGCCCCCCCGGGCACAATGAGCAGTTCTTC.

This clone showed up just once. V is TRBV7-2 and J is TRBJ2-7; 9 nucleotides match TRBD1. Germline lookup yields CDR1 SGHTA and CDR2 FQGNSA. The ends lost 5 bases at V and 5 bases at J; junction bases unmatched: 4. The CDR3 loop spans 13 amino acids. The CDR3 loop reads CASSTDRGDEQYF. The CDR3 DNA sequence: TGTGCCAGCAGCACCGACAGGGGGGACGAGCAGTACTTC. Looking up the rest from reference TRBV7-2 and TRBJ2-7 gives the full variable domain: GAGVSQSPSNKVTEKGKDVELRCDPISGHTALYWYRQSLGQGLEFLIYFQGNSAPDKSGLPSDRFSAERTGGSVSTLTIQRTQQEDSAVYLCASSTDRGDEQYFGPGTRLTVT.

The CDR3 loop reads CASSLAVAGGPFGSEQFF. Here the CDR3 DNA reads TGTGCCAGCAGCTTAGCGGTAGCGGGGGGGCCATTCGGCAGTGAGCAGTTCTTC. The V and J genes are TRBV7-6 and TRBJ2-1, with 11 bases identical to TRBD2. The CDR3 totals 18 residues. J lost 9 bases, V lost 0 bases, and 13 bases had no gene match. Per germline, CDR1 SGHVS and CDR2 FNYEAQ.

V is TRBV14 and J is TRBJ2-5, with TRBD2 as a possible D gene (5 bases). With 0 bases removed from V and 2 bases from J, the gap between germline ends came to 10 bases. The CDR3 consists of 15 residues. Germline V gene data show CDR1 as SGHDN and CDR2 as FVKESK. The chain's CDR3 is CASSQDGRRQETQYF. In DNA form, the CDR3 reads TGTGCCAGCAGCCAAGATGGGCGGAGGCAAGAGACCCAGTACTTC.

This clone was observed a single time. The rearrangement links TRBV7-9 to TRBJ2-3, with 7 bases identical to TRBD2. The CDR3 contains 15 residues. V shed 5 bases, J shed 3 bases, and the junction held 8 bases outside the gene matches. The germline CDR1 and CDR2 sequences are SEHNR and FQNEAQ (reference sequence). The CDR3 sequence is CASSRDGGGTDTQYF. CDR3 in DNA: TGTGCCAGCAGCCGCGATGGGGGGGGAACAGATACGCAGTATTTT.

The V call is TRBV2, the J call TRBJ2-3, with TRBD2 as a possible D gene (5 bases). V lost 5 bases and J 4 bases, leaving 10 bases between the germline ends. Germline V gene data show CDR1 as SNHLY and CDR2 as FYNNEI. The CDR3 totals 13 residues. The CDR3 nucleotides are TGTGCCAGCAGTCTAGCCCCCGCAGATACGCAGTATTTT. This sequence encodes CASSLAPADTQYF.

The rearrangement links TRBV7-3 to TRBJ2-1; D remains unclear. In germline, CDR1 is SGHTA, CDR2 FQGTGA. This CDR3 region has 14 residues. V was clipped by 4 bases and J by 7 bases, with 14 bases between them. Here the CDR3 reads CASSSSGPGNEQFF. The CDR3 region has the DNA TGTGCCAGCAGCTCCTCGGGCCCTGGGAATGAGCAGTTCTTC.

The chain links TRBV5-5 to TRBJ2-3; 7 bases are shared with TRBD1. The CDR3 is 16 amino acids. V dropped 4 bases and J dropped 6; count of bases not matched to a gene: 14. Germline-derived CDR1 and CDR2 are SGHKS and YYEKEE (reference sequence). The CDR3 DNA reads TGTGCCAGCAGCAATTTACCAGGGACAGACTGGGATACGCAGTATTTT. Translation gives CASSNLPGTDWDTQYF.